This TCR beta chain was found in a study of CD8 T cells in Susac syndrome. Germline V lookup: CDR1 SGHDN, CDR2 FVKESK. The CDR3 loop spans 13 amino acids. V lost 5 bases and J lost 3, with 8 bases in between. Reverse transcription of roughly 0.45 to 1 ug RNA used random hexamers. The amplification used immunoSEQ multiplex PCR on TCR beta CDR3; it spanned 54 Vbeta and 13 Jbeta. In TCRdb, the immunoSEQ multiplex PCR reads were re-called with MiXCR into one record per CDR3 protein. The table includes 100,000 to 150,000 distinct CDR3 sequences, about 94% detected once. This clonotype originated in a human donor with multiple sclerosis. The specimen was CD4+ T cells from PBMCs. The chain joins TRBV14 to TRBJ1-5; unclear D gene. This CDR3 is CASSSGLNQPQHF. The CDR3 nucleotides read TGTGCCAGCAGCTCGGGCCTCAATCAGCCCCAGCATTTT. The variable domain in full, with the rest retrieved from reference TRBV14 and TRBJ1-5, is EAGVTQFPSHSVIEKGQTVTLRCDPISGHDNLYWYRRVMGKEIKFLLHFVKESKQDESGMPNNRFLAERTGGTYSTLKVQPAELEDSGVYFCASSSGLNQPQHFGDGTRLSIL.